These T cell receptor beta chains were read from a single sample in a study of cytomegalovirus exposure and HLA in healthy donors. TCRdb's table, derived via immunoSEQ multiplex PCR, lists solely in-frame clones and lacks some. This table holds hundreds of thousands of clones, approximately 79% found once. The sequencing input was PBMCs. The receptors originated from a girl aged 2 to 9 in good health and CMV-seronegative. CDR3s leave out the opening cysteine and the closing phenylalanine or tryptophan.

V gene: TRBV19
J gene: TRBJ1-5
CDR3 protein: ASRNAGTIKQPQH

V gene: TRBV6-6
J gene: TRBJ2-1
CDR3 protein: ASSYSSGELDNEQF

V gene: TRBV27
J gene: TRBJ1-1
CDR3 protein: ASSQSGGAGPEAF

V gene: TRBV27
J gene: TRBJ1-1
CDR3 protein: ASSQGGEAF

V gene: TRBV29-1
J gene: TRBJ1-2
CDR3 protein: SVEWATGGNYGYT

V gene: TRBV12-5
J gene: TRBJ1-5
CDR3 protein: ASGRNQPQH

V gene: TRBV2
J gene: TRBJ2-1
CDR3 protein: ASREGQYYNEQF

V gene: TRBV27
J gene: TRBJ1-1
CDR3 protein: ASKGWGTEAF

V gene: TRBV4-1
J gene: TRBJ2-7
CDR3 protein: ASSQDDSGLAGEQY

V gene: TRBV27
J gene: TRBJ1-6
CDR3 protein: ASSSRANSPLH

V gene: TRBV2
J gene: TRBJ1-2
CDR3 protein: ARKVGDFYGYT

V gene: TRBV6-1
J gene: TRBJ2-7
CDR3 protein: ASTGTSGLYEQY

V gene: TRBV27
J gene: TRBJ1-2
CDR3 protein: ASSAEDGYT

V gene: TRBV5-1
J gene: TRBJ2-1
CDR3 protein: ASSRLAGGLSSYNEQF

V gene: TRBV5-6
J gene: TRBJ2-7
CDR3 protein: ASSGSSYEQY

V gene: TRBV15
J gene: TRBJ1-1
CDR3 protein: ATSTGIIGNTEAF

V gene: TRBV6-5
J gene: TRBJ2-7
CDR3 protein: ASSYSTAGFYEQY

V gene: TRBV10-3
J gene: TRBJ1-5
CDR3 protein: AISDVQPQH

V gene: TRBV29-1
J gene: TRBJ1-3
CDR3 protein: SVKGTGGTGNTIY

V gene: TRBV2
J gene: TRBJ2-1
CDR3 protein: ASSELVSGWNEQF

V gene: TRBV4-1
J gene: TRBJ2-5
CDR3 protein: ASSQDQRLRGETQY

V gene: TRBV9
J gene: TRBJ1-2
CDR3 protein: ASSAPQGYGYT

V gene: TRBV25-1
J gene: TRBJ1-2
CDR3 protein: ASSVKGRNGYT

V gene: TRBV27
J gene: TRBJ1-2
CDR3 protein: ASRTPDRAYGYT

V gene: TRBV6-6
J gene: TRBJ1-1
CDR3 protein: ASSHGEGYTEAF

V gene: TRBV5-1
J gene: TRBJ2-7
CDR3 protein: ASSLGRDYEQY

V gene: TRBV9
J gene: TRBJ2-3
CDR3 protein: ASSVSGRTDTQY

V gene: TRBV5-5
J gene: TRBJ2-5
CDR3 protein: ASSHGSAGETQY

V gene: TRBV19
J gene: TRBJ1-1
CDR3 protein: ASSILGSAAEAF

V gene: TRBV5-4
J gene: TRBJ1-1
CDR3 protein: ASSPGVVAEAF

V gene: TRBV28
J gene: TRBJ2-5
CDR3 protein: ASSLRGSLQAQY

V gene: TRBV7-9
J gene: TRBJ1-3
CDR3 protein: ASSSRRDSLGGNTIY

V gene: TRBV14
J gene: TRBJ1-2
CDR3 protein: ASSLGLTGTDYGYT

V gene: TRBV10-3
J gene: TRBJ1-1
CDR3 protein: AISGNRGYSEAF

V gene: TRBV6-5
J gene: TRBJ2-3
CDR3 protein: ASTQLDTQY

V gene: TRBV27
J gene: TRBJ2-7
CDR3 protein: ASSLGQGGSEQY

V gene: TRBV4-1
J gene: TRBJ1-1
CDR3 protein: ASSQPTAGMNTEAF